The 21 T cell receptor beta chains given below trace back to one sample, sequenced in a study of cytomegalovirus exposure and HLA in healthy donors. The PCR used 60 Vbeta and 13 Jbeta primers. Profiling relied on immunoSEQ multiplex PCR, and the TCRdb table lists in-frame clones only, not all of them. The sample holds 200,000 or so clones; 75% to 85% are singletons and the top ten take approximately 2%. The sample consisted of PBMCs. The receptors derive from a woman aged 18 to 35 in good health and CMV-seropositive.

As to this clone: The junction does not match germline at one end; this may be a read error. In DNA, the CDR3 is TGTGCCAGCAGCGAAGGACAGTCCTTCGAGCAGTACTTC. This sequence encodes CASSEGQSFEQYF. The chain combines TRBV7-9 with TRBJ2-7; TRBD1 might be the D (6 bases). CDR3 length equals 13 residues. CDR1 and CDR2 (germline): SEHNR, FQNEAQ (reference sequence).

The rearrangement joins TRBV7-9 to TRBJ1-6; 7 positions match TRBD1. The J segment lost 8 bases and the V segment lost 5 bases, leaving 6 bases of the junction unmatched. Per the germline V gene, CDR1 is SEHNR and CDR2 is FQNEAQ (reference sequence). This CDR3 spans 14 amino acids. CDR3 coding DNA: TGTGCCAGCAGCCACACAGGGGCAGATTCACCCCTCCACTTT. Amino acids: CASSHTGADSPLHF.

The CDR3 loop reads CASSKGDRGSTDTQYF. CDR3 coding DNA: TGTGCCAGCTCAAAAGGGGACAGGGGCAGCACAGATACGCAGTATTTT. This chain joins TRBV18 and TRBJ2-3, with 10 bases matching TRBD1. CDR1 and CDR2 (germline): KGHSH, LQKENI. The CDR3 length is 16 residues. The trim removed 5 bases at V and 0 bases at J, leaving 5 bases unmatched. Based on the CDR3 plus reference TRBV18 and TRBJ2-3, the full variable domain is NAGVMQNPRHLVRRRGQEARLRCSPMKGHSHVYWYRQLPEEGLKFMVYLQKENIIDESGMPKERFSAEFPKEGPSILRIQQVVRGDSAAYFCASSKGDRGSTDTQYFGPGTRLTVL.

The CDR3: CAWTPRRGPSGNTIYF. CDR3 DNA: TGTGCCTGGACCCCAAGGCGGGGGCCATCGGGAAACACCATATATTTT. V is TRBV30 and J is TRBJ1-3; maybe TRBD1 (6 bases). From germline, CDR1 is GTSNPN and CDR2 SVGIG (reference sequence). The CDR3 consists of 16 residues. With 4 bases removed from V and 4 bases from J, the gap between germline ends came to 20 bases.

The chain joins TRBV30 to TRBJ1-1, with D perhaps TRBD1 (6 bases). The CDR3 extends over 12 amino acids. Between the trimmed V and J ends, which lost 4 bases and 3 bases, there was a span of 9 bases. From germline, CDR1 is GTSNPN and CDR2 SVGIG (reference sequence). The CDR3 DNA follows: TGTGCCTGGAACAGGGTCCACACTGAAGCTTTCTTT. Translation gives CAWNRVHTEAFF.

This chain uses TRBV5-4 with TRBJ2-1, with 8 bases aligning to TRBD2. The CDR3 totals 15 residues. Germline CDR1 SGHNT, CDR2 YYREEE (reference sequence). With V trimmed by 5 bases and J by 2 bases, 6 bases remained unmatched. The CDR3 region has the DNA TGTGCCAGCAGGGGGGGGCGGGGGGCCTACAATGAGCAGTTCTTC. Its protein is CASRGGRGAYNEQFF.

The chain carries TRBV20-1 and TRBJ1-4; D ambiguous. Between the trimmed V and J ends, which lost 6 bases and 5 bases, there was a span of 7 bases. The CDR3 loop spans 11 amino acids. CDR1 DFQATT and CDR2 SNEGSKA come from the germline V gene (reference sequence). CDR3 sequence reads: CSASLNEKLFF. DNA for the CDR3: TGCAGTGCGAGCCTAAATGAAAAACTGTTTTTT.

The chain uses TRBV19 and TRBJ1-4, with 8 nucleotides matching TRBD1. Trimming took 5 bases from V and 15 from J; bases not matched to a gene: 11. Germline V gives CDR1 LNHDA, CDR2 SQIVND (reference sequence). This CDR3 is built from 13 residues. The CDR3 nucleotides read TGTGCCAGTAGTGGAGGTCCGGGACAGGCGGTGTTTTTT. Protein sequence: CASSGGPGQAVFF.

The CDR3 bases are TGTGCCATCAGTGTCGGTGTAGGGGGTAGTCTGAACACTGAAGCTTTCTTT. Protein sequence: CAISVGVGGSLNTEAFF. V is TRBV10-3 and J is TRBJ1-1; tentative D call: TRBD1 (6 bases). V lost 4 bases, J lost 0 bases, and 18 bases lay in between. Germline V gives CDR1 ENHRY, CDR2 SYGVKD. The CDR3 contains 17 residues.

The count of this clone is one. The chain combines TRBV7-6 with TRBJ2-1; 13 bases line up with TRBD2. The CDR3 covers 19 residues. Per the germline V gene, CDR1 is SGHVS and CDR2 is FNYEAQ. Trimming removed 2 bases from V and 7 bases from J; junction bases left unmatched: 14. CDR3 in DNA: TGTGCCAGCAGCTTACCCCAGACTAGCGGGGGGATTGTTGAAAATGAGCAGTTCTTC. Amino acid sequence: CASSLPQTSGGIVENEQFF.

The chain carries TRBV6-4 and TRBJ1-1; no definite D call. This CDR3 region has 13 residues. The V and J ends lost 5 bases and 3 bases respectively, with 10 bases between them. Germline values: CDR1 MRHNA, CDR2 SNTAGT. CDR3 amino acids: CASSLERDTEAFF. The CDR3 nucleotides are TGTGCCAGCAGTCTTGAGCGGGACACTGAAGCTTTCTTT.

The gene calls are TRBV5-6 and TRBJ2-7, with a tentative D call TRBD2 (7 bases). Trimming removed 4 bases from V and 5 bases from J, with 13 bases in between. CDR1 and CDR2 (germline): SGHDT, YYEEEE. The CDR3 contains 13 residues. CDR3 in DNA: TGTGCCAGCAGCCAGGGGAGGGGGAACGAGCAGTACTTC. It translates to CASSQGRGNEQYF.

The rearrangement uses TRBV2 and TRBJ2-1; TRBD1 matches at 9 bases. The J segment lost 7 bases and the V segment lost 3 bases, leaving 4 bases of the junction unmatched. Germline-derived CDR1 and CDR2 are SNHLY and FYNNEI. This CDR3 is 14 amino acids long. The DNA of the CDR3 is TGTGCCAGCAGTGATGTGGGGACAGGGAATGAGCAGTTCTTC. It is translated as CASSDVGTGNEQFF. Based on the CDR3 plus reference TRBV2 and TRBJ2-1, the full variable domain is EPEVTQTPSHQVTQMGQEVILRCVPISNHLYFYWYRQILGQKVEFLVSFYNNEISEKSEIFDDQFSVERPDGSNFTLKIRSTKLEDSAMYFCASSDVGTGNEQFFGPGTRLTVL.

The CDR3 loop is CASSLDRGAEAFF. The DNA for the CDR3 is TGTGCCAGCAGCTTAGATCGGGGTGCTGAAGCTTTCTTT. The chain recombines TRBV11-2 with TRBJ1-1, with D hard to call. CDR1 and CDR2 from the germline V gene are SGHAT and FQNNGV. V was shortened by 0 bases and J by 6 bases, with 8 bases between the two germline ends. This CDR3 comprises 13 residues.

The CDR3 DNA reads as TGCGCCAGCAGCCAGTTCTCCTACGAGCAGTACTTC. Translated, it gives CASSQFSYEQYF. The rearrangement links TRBV5-1 to TRBJ2-7, with D uncertain. The length of the CDR3 is 12 residues. V lost 4 bases and J 0 bases, leaving 5 bases between the germline ends. Germline CDR1 reads SGHRS; CDR2 reads YFSETQ.

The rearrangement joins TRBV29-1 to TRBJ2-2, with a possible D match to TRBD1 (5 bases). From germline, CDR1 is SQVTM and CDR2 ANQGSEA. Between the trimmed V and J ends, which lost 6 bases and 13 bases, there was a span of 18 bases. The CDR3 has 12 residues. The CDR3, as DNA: TGCAGCGTCCCGACCGTAAATCAGGGGCTGTTTTTT. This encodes CSVPTVNQGLFF.

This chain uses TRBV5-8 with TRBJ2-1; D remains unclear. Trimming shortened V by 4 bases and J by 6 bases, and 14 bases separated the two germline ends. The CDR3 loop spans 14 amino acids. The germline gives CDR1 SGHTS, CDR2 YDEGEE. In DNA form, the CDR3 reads TGTGCCAGCAGCGACCCGGCACGGGTCAATGAGCAGTTCTTC. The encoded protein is CASSDPARVNEQFF.

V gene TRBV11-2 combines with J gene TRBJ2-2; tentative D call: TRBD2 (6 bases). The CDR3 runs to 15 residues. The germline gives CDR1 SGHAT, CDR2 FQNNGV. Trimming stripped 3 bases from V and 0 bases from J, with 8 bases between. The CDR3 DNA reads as TGTGCCAGCAGCTTGGGCGGGGCGAACACCGGGGAGCTGTTTTTT. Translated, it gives CASSLGGANTGELFF.

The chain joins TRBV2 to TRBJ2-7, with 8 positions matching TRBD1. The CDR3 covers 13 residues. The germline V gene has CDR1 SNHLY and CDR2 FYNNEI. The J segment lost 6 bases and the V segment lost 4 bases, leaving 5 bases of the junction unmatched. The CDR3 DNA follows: TGTGCCAGCAGTGCACAGGGGGTAAGCGAGCAGTACGTC. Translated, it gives CASSAQGVSEQYV.

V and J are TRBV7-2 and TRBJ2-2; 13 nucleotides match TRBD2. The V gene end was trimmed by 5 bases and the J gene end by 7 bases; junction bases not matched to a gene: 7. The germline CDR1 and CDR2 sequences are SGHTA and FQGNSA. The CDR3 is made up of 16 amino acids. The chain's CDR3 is CASSLTSGGFGGELFF. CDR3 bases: TGTGCCAGCAGCCTGACTAGCGGGGGGTTCGGCGGGGAGCTGTTTTTT.

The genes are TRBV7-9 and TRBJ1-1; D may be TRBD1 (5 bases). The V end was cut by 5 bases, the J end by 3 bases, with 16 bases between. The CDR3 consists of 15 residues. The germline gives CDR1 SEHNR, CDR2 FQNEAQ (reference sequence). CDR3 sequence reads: CASSPNLQGDTEAFF. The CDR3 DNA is TGTGCCAGCAGCCCGAATCTGCAGGGCGACACTGAAGCTTTCTTT.